These T cell receptor beta chains were read from a single sample in a study of cytomegalovirus exposure and HLA in healthy donors. The data were produced by immunoSEQ multiplex PCR, yet TCRdb's version contains in-frame clones alone and is incomplete. The sample records roughly 100,000 clones, over 75% being singletons. The material sequenced was PBMCs. All receptors derive from a woman aged 40 to 50 in good health and CMV-seropositive. CDR3s include the opening cysteine and the closing phenylalanine or tryptophan. A D gene is named only where the DNA matches it firmly. Clone size appears in some rows only: once, few, many, or a class for an expanded clone.

CDR3aa	CDR3nt	abundance	d_gene	j_gene	v_gene
CAISESWGTGGTEAFF	TGTGCCATCAGTGAGTCTTGGGGCACAGGGGGCACTGAAGCTTTCTTT	.	TRBD1	TRBJ1-1	TRBV10-3
CASSQLPRENYGYTF	TGCGCCAGCAGCCAACTCCCCCGGGAGAACTATGGCTACACCTTC	few	.	TRBJ1-2	TRBV4-1
CASSPQGARYEQYF	TGTGCCAGTAGTCCGCAGGGGGCGCGGTACGAGCAGTACTTC	.	TRBD1	TRBJ2-7	TRBV19
CASSLVDPQTDTQYF	TGCGCCAGCAGCTTGGTTGACCCACAGACAGATACGCAGTATTTT	.	.	TRBJ2-3	TRBV5-1
CASSPGHTKNIQYF	TGTGCCAGCTCACCAGGACATACCAAAAACATTCAGTACTTC	.	.	TRBJ2-4	TRBV18
CASSLGSGGSIDTIYF	TGTGCCAGCAGCTTAGGCTCGGGGGGCTCTATAGACACCATATATTTT	.	.	TRBJ1-3	TRBV5-4
CASSVRVLNTEAFF	TGTGCCAGCAGCGTCAGGGTTTTGAACACTGAAGCTTTCTTT	.	.	TRBJ1-1	TRBV7-9
CAILVGTGNEKLFF	TGTGCCATCCTGGTCGGGACAGGTAATGAAAAACTGTTTTTT	.	TRBD1	TRBJ1-4	TRBV10-3
CASSGEFKQYF	TGTGCCAGCAGCGGGGAATTCAAGCAGTACTTC	.	.	TRBJ2-5	TRBV28
CASSTPGYRIYTF	TGTGCCAGCAGTACGCCGGGGTACAGAATCTACACCTTC	.	.	TRBJ1-2	TRBV28
CASSQATYGQEGYTF	TGCGCCAGCAGCCAAGCCACGTATGGGCAGGAAGGCTACACCTTC	.	.	TRBJ1-2	TRBV4-1
CASSLSLTVNTGELFF	TGTGCCAGCAGTTTATCCTTGACAGTAAACACCGGGGAGCTGTTTTTT	once	.	TRBJ2-2	TRBV28
CATSTGQADNEKLFF	TGTGCCACCAGCACCGGACAGGCTGATAATGAAAAACTGTTTTTT	.	TRBD1	TRBJ1-4	TRBV15
CASSLGGGGDTGELFF	TGTGCCAGCAGCTTAGGAGGGGGGGGAGACACCGGGGAGCTGTTTTTT	few	.	TRBJ2-2	TRBV7-2
CASSLDMGQGYGYTF	TGTGCCAGCAGCTTAGACATGGGACAGGGCTATGGCTACACCTTC	.	TRBD1	TRBJ1-2	TRBV11-3
CASSIFSTGFQPQHF	TGTGCCAGTAGTATATTCTCAACAGGGTTTCAGCCCCAGCATTTT	once	.	TRBJ1-5	TRBV19
CASSQDISYQPQHF	TGTGCCAGCAGTCAAGACATTAGTTATCAGCCCCAGCATTTT	.	.	TRBJ1-5	TRBV28
CASSYRAGEWGEQFF	TGTGCCAGCAGCTATAGAGCGGGAGAGTGGGGTGAGCAGTTCTTC	.	TRBD2	TRBJ2-1	TRBV5-4
CASSLDLAGEETQYF	TGTGCCAGCAGCTTGGATCTAGCGGGGGAAGAGACCCAGTACTTC	once	TRBD2	TRBJ2-5	TRBV5-4
CSVGFPGTGTNEQYF	TGCAGCGTTGGATTTCCCGGGACAGGGACTAACGAGCAGTACTTC	.	TRBD1	TRBJ2-7	TRBV29-1
CASSLAGGGYYEQYF	TGTGCCAGCAGCTTAGCAGGCGGGGGGTACTACGAGCAGTACTTC	.	TRBD2	TRBJ2-7	TRBV11-3
CASSLFGQGRGYTF	TGTGCCAGCAGTTTATTCGGACAGGGGAGAGGCTACACCTTC	.	TRBD1	TRBJ1-2	TRBV27
CASSVETGVDEQYF	TGCGCCAGCAGTGTTGAGACAGGGGTTGACGAGCAGTACTTC	.	TRBD1	TRBJ2-7	TRBV10-2
CASSPFSSYNEQFF	TGTGCCAGCAGCCCCTTCAGCTCCTACAATGAGCAGTTCTTC	.	.	TRBJ2-1	TRBV11-2
CASSQRDPNEKLFF	TGTGCCAGCAGCCAAAGAGATCCTAATGAAAAACTGTTTTTT	.	.	TRBJ1-4	TRBV4-1
CATSRGTGTEETQYF	TGTGCCACCAGCAGGGGAACCGGGACAGAAGAGACCCAGTACTTC	once	TRBD1	TRBJ2-5	TRBV15
CASSLSGSSYNEQFF	TGCGCCAGCAGCTTGAGCGGGAGCTCCTACAATGAGCAGTTCTTC	.	TRBD2	TRBJ2-1	TRBV5-1
CASSFPGLAGPITDTQYF	TGTGCCAGCAGCTTCCCGGGACTAGCGGGGCCAATCACAGATACGCAGTATTTT	.	TRBD2	TRBJ2-3	TRBV5-6
CATSERLAGGNGQFF	TGTGCCACCAGCGAGAGACTAGCGGGGGGGAACGGGCAGTTCTTC	.	TRBD2	TRBJ2-1	TRBV15
CASSSSLEQYF	TGTGCCAGCAGCTCGAGCCTCGAGCAGTACTTC	few	.	TRBJ2-7	TRBV7-9
CASSLNRDRGGNQPQHF	TGTGCCAGCAGCCTAAACCGGGACAGAGGAGGCAATCAGCCCCAGCATTTT	.	TRBD1	TRBJ1-5	TRBV27
CASSLGPLYNYGYTF	TGTGCCAGCAGCTTAGGTCCCCTCTATAACTATGGCTACACCTTC	.	.	TRBJ1-2	TRBV7-2
CASDTGGSGYTF	TGCGCCAGCGATACAGGGGGCTCTGGCTACACCTTC	.	TRBD1	TRBJ1-2	TRBV10-2
CASSLGVPGGETQYF	TGCGCCAGCAGCTTGGGAGTGCCCGGAGGGGAGACCCAGTACTTC	.	.	TRBJ2-5	TRBV5-1
CASSVGPGANVLTF	TGCGCCAGCAGCGTCGGTCCTGGGGCCAACGTCCTGACTTTC	.	.	TRBJ2-6	TRBV5-1
CASRRKTSGYEQYF	TGTGCCAGTAGACGAAAGACTAGCGGCTACGAGCAGTACTTC	few	TRBD2	TRBJ2-7	TRBV19
CASSVDGQGGFTGELFF	TGTGCCAGCAGCGTAGACGGACAGGGGGGATTCACCGGGGAGCTGTTTTTT	.	TRBD1	TRBJ2-2	TRBV9
CASSPGQGATEAFF	TGCGCCAGCAGCCCGGGACAGGGGGCAACCGAGGCTTTCTTT	.	TRBD1	TRBJ1-1	TRBV4-1
CASSLGDRINEKLFF	TGTGCCAGCAGCTTAGGGGACAGAATAAATGAAAAACTGTTTTTT	.	TRBD1	TRBJ1-4	TRBV7-9
CASREGQMNTEAFF	TGTGCCAGCAGGGAAGGACAGATGAACACTGAAGCTTTCTTT	.	.	TRBJ1-1	TRBV5-4
CASSLKGGPGTSGTVQYF	TGCGCCAGCAGCTTGAAAGGCGGACCCGGGACTAGCGGTACTGTGCAGTACTTC	.	TRBD2	TRBJ2-7	TRBV5-1
CASSQKRGPYNEQFF	TGTGCCAGCAGCCAAAAGCGGGGGCCCTACAATGAGCAGTTCTTC	.	TRBD2	TRBJ2-1	TRBV7-3
CASSGALSSYNSPLHF	TGTGCCAGCAGCGGAGCCCTAAGCTCCTATAATTCACCCCTCCACTTT	.	.	TRBJ1-6	TRBV7-2
CASSRRQEGGGDTQYF	TGTGCCAGCAGCCGGCGGCAGGAGGGAGGTGGAGATACGCAGTATTTT	.	.	TRBJ2-3	TRBV4-2
CASSLGQAGEAEAFF	TGTGCCAGCAGCTTAGGACAGGCAGGGGAAGCTGAAGCTTTCTTT	.	.	TRBJ1-1	TRBV7-2
CASSINGGLAGYNEQFF	TGTGCCAGTAGTATAAACGGGGGACTAGCGGGTTACAATGAGCAGTTCTTC	.	TRBD2	TRBJ2-1	TRBV19
CASSQAVQRSYEQYF	TGTGCCAGCAGCCAAGCGGTTCAACGCTCCTACGAGCAGTACTTC	.	.	TRBJ2-7	TRBV7-8
CASSAGPNTGELFF	TGTGCCAGTAGTGCAGGGCCGAACACCGGGGAGCTGTTTTTT	.	.	TRBJ2-2	TRBV19
CASRAPGPRGNIQYF	TGTGCCAGCAGAGCTCCCGGGCCCCGGGGGAACATTCAGTACTTC	.	.	TRBJ2-4	TRBV11-2
CASSPWVRVRGEQYF	TGTGCCAGCAGTCCATGGGTGCGGGTCCGGGGGGAGCAGTACTTC	.	.	TRBJ2-7	TRBV28
CASSFNKRGSTNEKLFF	TGTGCCAGCAGCTTTAATAAGCGTGGTTCGACTAATGAAAAACTGTTTTTT	.	.	TRBJ1-4	TRBV5-4
CASSVGWDTSSYEQYF	TGTGCCAGCAGCGTAGGTTGGGACACGAGCTCCTACGAGCAGTACTTC	once	.	TRBJ2-7	TRBV9
CASRVVRGKFYGYTF	TGTGCCAGCAGGGTCGTCAGGGGGAAGTTCTATGGCTACACCTTC	.	TRBD1	TRBJ1-2	TRBV27
CASSQQQGAYEQYF	TGCGCCAGCAGCCAGCAACAGGGGGCCTACGAGCAGTACTTC	.	TRBD1	TRBJ2-7	TRBV4-1
CASRLILDRDEQYF	TGTGCCAGCAGGCTGATTCTCGACAGGGACGAGCAGTACTTC	once	TRBD1	TRBJ2-7	TRBV6-1
CASSQDPRGTGANVLTF	TGTGCCAGCAGCCAAGATCCCAGGGGAACTGGGGCCAACGTCCTGACTTTC	few	.	TRBJ2-6	TRBV4-2
CASSLIGQGAFRGYTF	TGTGCCAGCAGCTTGATAGGACAGGGGGCGTTTAGGGGCTACACCTTC	few	TRBD1	TRBJ1-2	TRBV5-4
CASSNWTGGRVREQYF	TGTGCCAGCAGCAACTGGACAGGGGGAAGGGTTAGGGAGCAGTACTTC	.	.	TRBJ2-7	TRBV21-1
CASSQKPAGHSHSGNTIYF	TGTGCCAGCAGTCAGAAACCAGCGGGACACAGTCACTCTGGAAACACCATATATTTT	.	.	TRBJ1-3	TRBV27